The present TCR beta chain was sequenced within a study of CD4 T cells in relation to SARS-CoV-2 and coronaviruses. CDR1 and CDR2 (germline): SNHLY, FYNNEI. V gave up 5 bases and J gave up 2 bases; unmatched junction bases: 3. The CDR3 loop spans 15 amino acids. The method was immunoSEQ multiplex PCR; TCRdb's version includes in-frame clones alone and lacks a portion of them. The profile shows 25,000 to 35,000 clones, 70% to 80% of them singletons. The unexposed donors gave CD4+ T cells in about 2011-2019, prior to COVID-19. CD4+ T cells were isolated from the cells after around 11 days of culture. As cell numbers allowed, unexposed-donor CD4+ T cells faced SARS-CoV-2 S/N and four cold-coronavirus spikes. A remark on this clone: Its cognate antigen is unknown.

This TCR was sampled from a human donor in good health. J is TRBJ2-1 and V is TRBV2; 10 bases are a match to TRBD2. The sample consisted of CD4+ T cells from PBMCs, cultured in vitro. The CDR3 region is CASSLGLAAYNEQFF. In DNA form, the CDR3 reads TGTGCCAGCAGTCTCGGACTAGCGGCCTACAATGAGCAGTTCTTC.